This T cell receptor beta chain was retrieved from a study of CD8 T cells in ankylosing spondylitis. Overall study results and limits: Blood from ankylosing spondylitis patients appeared to carry a characteristic eight-variant TCR beta motif. Reportedly, disease-linked clones are significantly enriched in ankylosing spondylitis patients' matched synovial fluid.

TCRdb analysed the 5' RACE reads with MiXCR anew, one entry per CDR3 protein. The profile covers under 300,000 distinct CDR3 sequences, with approximately 12% appearing a single time and 6% to 7.5% taken by the ten largest. The sample holds a few counts of this clonotype. The antigen is unknown. Deletions cut 4 bases from V and 2 bases from J, with 15 bases between. Germline V gives CDR1 MNHEY, CDR2 SVGAGI. CDR3 length: 15 amino acids. V is TRBV6-5 and J is TRBJ2-7; the D gene is possibly TRBD1 (6 bases). The clonotype originates from a male donor with ankylosing spondylitis or in good health (not recorded which). The sequenced material came from blood, either unsorted or a sorted T cell fraction (not recorded which). The CDR3 nucleotides are TGTGCCAGCAGTTCTCTGCGGACAGAGACCTACGAGCAGTACTTC. Its protein is CASSSLRTETYEQYF.